These 6 T cell receptor beta chains were all obtained from the same sample, sequenced in a study of blood T cell repertoires in COVID-19. Only in-frame clones appear in the TCRdb table, and some are missing; sequencing was by immunoSEQ multiplex PCR. Of 200,000 to 250,000 clones listed, about 90% are singletons. Sample: PBMCs or T cells enriched from blood (not recorded which). The receptors shown here come from a woman aged 18-30 years who had recovered from COVID-19.

CDR3 sequence: CAWSVTSGRCEQFF. The DNA of the CDR3 is TGTGCCTGGAGTGTGACTAGCGGGAGGTGTGAGCAGTTCTTC. The V gene is TRBV30, the J gene TRBJ2-1, with TRBD2 identical over 13 bases. Germline V gene lookup returns CDR1 GTSNPN and CDR2 SVGIG (reference sequence). The CDR3 runs to 14 residues. V shed 0 bases, J shed 9 bases, and the junction held 2 bases outside the gene matches.

A single count supports this clone. At the DNA level, this CDR3 is encoded by other sequences in the same sample as well. This rearrangement joins TRBV18 to TRBJ1-1, with a possible D match to TRBD1 (5 bases). This CDR3 comprises 14 residues. V was clipped by 3 bases and J by 0 bases, with 8 bases between them. CDR1 is KGHSH, CDR2 LQKENI, per germline. Written as DNA, the CDR3 is TGTGCCAGCTCACCCGACAGCATGAACACTGAAGCTTTCTTT. It encodes CASSPDSMNTEAFF.

V usage is TRBV5-1 and J usage is TRBJ2-7, with 8 bases lining up with TRBD1. Losses at the gene ends were 2 bases for V and 7 bases for J; bases not matched to a gene: 11. CDR1 SGHRS and CDR2 YFSETQ come from the germline V gene. The CDR3 length is 15 residues. CDR3 in amino acids: CASSFGQGALGEQYF. CDR3 nucleotides: TGCGCCAGCAGCTTCGGACAGGGAGCTTTGGGAGAGCAGTACTTC.

The chain is built from TRBV3-1 (or the pseudogene TRBV3-2) and TRBJ2-4; the D gene is possibly TRBD2 (5 bases). This CDR3 is built from 12 residues. CDR1 LGHDT and CDR2 YNNKEL come from the germline V gene (reference sequence). Trimming removed 1 base at V and 11 bases at J, with 9 bases between. CDR3 residues: CASSQVTGVQYF. CDR3 in DNA: TGTGCCAGCAGCCAAGTGACCGGGGTTCAGTACTTC.

The chain links TRBV9 to TRBJ1-1; D gene ambiguous. Germline-derived CDR1 and CDR2 are SGDLS and YYNGEE. The V gene lost 3 bases and the J gene lost 6 bases, with 12 bases spanning the gap. The CDR3 extends over 13 amino acids. The CDR3 nucleotides are TGTGCCAGCAGCGGAGGAAGCCTCTCTGAAGCTTTCTTT. Translation: CASSGGSLSEAFF.

This chain uses TRBV6-5 with TRBJ1-2; D is ambiguous. From germline, CDR1 is MNHEY and CDR2 SVGAGI. V dropped 3 bases and J dropped 7 bases, with 15 bases sitting between them. The CDR3 runs to 14 residues. CDR3 sequence (DNA): TGTGCCAGCAGTTATAGCGGTCGGTCGTCTGGCTACACCTTC. It is translated as CASSYSGRSSGYTF.